Listed here are 2 T cell receptor beta chains from one sample, sequenced in a study of type 1 and type 2 diabetes patients. Amplification started from genomic DNA. A primer set of 30 forward and 13 reverse primers amplified the CDR3. TCRdb ran MiXCR on the multiplex PCR reads and lists one entry per CDR3 protein. The sample contains approximately 260,000 distinct CDR3 sequences, approximately 50% of which appear only once. Sequenced: peripheral blood mononuclear cells (PBMCs). These receptors came from a man aged 18 to 29 with type 2 diabetes.

The sample holds a few counts of this clonotype. The chain is built from TRBV7-9 and TRBJ2-2; D is possibly TRBD1 or TRBD2 (5 bases each). Deletions cut 1 base from V and 6 bases from J, with 12 bases between. CDR1 and CDR2 (germline): SEHNR, FQNEAQ (reference sequence). The CDR3 consists of 15 residues. CDR3 coding DNA: TGTGCCAGCAGCTTAGGGTCGGGGCAGCCCGGGGAGCTGTTTTTT. Translated, it gives CASSLGSGQPGELFF.

The chain links TRBV19 to TRBJ1-5; 7 nucleotides line up with TRBD1. The V gene end was trimmed by 6 bases and the J gene end by 4 bases; junction bases not matched to a gene: 9. CDR1 is LNHDA, CDR2 SQIVND, per germline (reference sequence). The CDR3 is 15 residues long. The CDR3 protein is CASRKARDSNQPQHF. CDR3 sequence (DNA): TGTGCCAGTAGGAAAGCCCGGGACAGTAATCAGCCCCAGCATTTT.